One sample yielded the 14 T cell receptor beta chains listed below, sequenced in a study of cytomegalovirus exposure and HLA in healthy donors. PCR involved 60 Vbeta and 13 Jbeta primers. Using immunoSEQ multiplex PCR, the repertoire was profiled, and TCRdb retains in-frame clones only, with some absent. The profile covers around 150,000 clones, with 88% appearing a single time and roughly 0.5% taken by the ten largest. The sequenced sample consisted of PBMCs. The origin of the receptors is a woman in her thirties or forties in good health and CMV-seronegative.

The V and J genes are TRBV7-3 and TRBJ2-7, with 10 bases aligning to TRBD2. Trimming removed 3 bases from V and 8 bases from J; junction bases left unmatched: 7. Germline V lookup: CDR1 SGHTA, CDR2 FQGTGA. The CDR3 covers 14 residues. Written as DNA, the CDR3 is TGTGCCAGCAGCTTGGGAATAGCGGGGGGAAAGCAGTACTTC. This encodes CASSLGIAGGKQYF.

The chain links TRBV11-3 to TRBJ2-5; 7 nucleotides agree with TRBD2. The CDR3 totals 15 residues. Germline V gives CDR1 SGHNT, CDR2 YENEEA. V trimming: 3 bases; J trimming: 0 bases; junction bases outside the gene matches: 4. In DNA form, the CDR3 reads TGTGCCAGCAGCTTCATCGGGAGGTACCAAGAGACCCAGTACTTC. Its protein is CASSFIGRYQETQYF.

The CDR3 protein is CAREDGVEQYF. The CDR3 DNA sequence: TGTGCCAGGGAGGATGGCGTCGAGCAGTACTTC. The chain recombines TRBV5-3 with TRBJ2-7; D might be TRBD2 (5 bases). TRBV5-3 is designated an ORF whose function remains uncertain. V lost 8 bases, J lost 6 bases, and 12 bases lay in between. CDR3 size: 11 residues.

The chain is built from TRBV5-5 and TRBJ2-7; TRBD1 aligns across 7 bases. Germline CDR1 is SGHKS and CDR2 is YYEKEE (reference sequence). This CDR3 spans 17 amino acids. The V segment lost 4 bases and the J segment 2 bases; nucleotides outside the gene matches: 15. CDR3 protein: CASSPAAPRQGPYEQYF. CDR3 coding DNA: TGTGCCAGCAGCCCAGCCGCCCCTCGACAGGGTCCCTACGAGCAGTACTTC.

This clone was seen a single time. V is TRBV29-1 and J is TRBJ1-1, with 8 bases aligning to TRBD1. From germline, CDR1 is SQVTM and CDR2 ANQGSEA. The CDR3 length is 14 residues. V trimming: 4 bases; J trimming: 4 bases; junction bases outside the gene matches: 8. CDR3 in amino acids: CSVGRQGLGTEAFF. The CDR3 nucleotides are TGCAGCGTTGGGCGACAGGGGTTGGGCACTGAAGCTTTCTTT. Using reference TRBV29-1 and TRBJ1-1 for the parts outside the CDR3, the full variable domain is SAVISQKPSRDICQRGTSLTIQCQVDSQVTMMFWYRQQPGQSLTLIATANQGSEATYESGFVIDKFPISRPNLTFSTLTVSNMSPEDSSIYLCSVGRQGLGTEAFFGQGTRLTVV.

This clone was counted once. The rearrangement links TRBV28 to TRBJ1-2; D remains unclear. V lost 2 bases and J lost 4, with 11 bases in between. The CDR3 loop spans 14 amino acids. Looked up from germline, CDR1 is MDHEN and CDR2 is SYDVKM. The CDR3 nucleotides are TGTGCCAGCAGTTTAAGACTGAATGGCTATGGCTACACCTTC. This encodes CASSLRLNGYGYTF.

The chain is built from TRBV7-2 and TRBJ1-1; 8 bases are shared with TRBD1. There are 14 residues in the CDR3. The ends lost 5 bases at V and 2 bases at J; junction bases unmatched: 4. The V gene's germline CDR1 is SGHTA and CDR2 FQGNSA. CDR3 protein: CASSGQGFNTEAFF. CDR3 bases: TGTGCCAGCAGCGGACAGGGTTTTAACACTGAAGCTTTCTTT.

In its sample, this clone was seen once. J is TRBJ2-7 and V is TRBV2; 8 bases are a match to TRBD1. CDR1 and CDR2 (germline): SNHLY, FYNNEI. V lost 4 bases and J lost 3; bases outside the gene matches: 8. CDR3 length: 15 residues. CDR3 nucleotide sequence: TGTGCCAGCAGTGGTGGACAGGGCTGGGTCTACGAGCAGTACTTC. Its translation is CASSGGQGWVYEQYF. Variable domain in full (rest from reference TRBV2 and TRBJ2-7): EPEVTQTPSHQVTQMGQEVILRCVPISNHLYFYWYRQILGQKVEFLVSFYNNEISEKSEIFDDQFSVERPDGSNFTLKIRSTKLEDSAMYFCASSGGQGWVYEQYFGPGTRLTVT.

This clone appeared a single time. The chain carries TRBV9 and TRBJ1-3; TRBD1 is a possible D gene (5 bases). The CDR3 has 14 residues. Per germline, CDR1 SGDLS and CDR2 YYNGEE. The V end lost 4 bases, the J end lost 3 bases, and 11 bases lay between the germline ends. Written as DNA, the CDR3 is TGTGCCAGCAGCCCGGGGACTGATGGAAACACCATATATTTT. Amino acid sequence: CASSPGTDGNTIYF. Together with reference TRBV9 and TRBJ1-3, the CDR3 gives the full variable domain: DSGVTQTPKHLITATGQRVTLRCSPRSGDLSVYWYQQSLDQGLQFLIQYYNGEERAKGNILERFSAQQFPDLHSELNLSSLELGDSALYFCASSPGTDGNTIYFGEGSWLTVV.

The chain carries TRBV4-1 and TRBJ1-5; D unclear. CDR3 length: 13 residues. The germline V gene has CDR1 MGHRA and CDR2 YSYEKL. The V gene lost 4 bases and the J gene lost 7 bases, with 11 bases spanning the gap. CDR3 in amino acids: CASSLSDTQPQHF. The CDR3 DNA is TGCGCCAGCAGCCTCTCCGACACCCAGCCCCAGCATTTT.

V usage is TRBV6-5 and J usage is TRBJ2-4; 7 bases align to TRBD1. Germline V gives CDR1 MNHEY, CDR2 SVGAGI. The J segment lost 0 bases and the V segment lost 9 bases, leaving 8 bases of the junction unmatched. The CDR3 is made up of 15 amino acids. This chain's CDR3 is CARRPGQLAKNIQYF. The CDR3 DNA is TGTGCCAGGCGACCGGGACAGCTAGCCAAAAACATTCAGTACTTC.

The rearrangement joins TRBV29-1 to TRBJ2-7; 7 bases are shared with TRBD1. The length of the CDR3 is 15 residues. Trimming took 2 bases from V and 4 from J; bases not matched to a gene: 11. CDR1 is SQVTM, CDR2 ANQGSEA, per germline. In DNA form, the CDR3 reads TGCAGCGTTGAAAACCGGACAGGCCGCGGGTACGAGCAGTACTTC. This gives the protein CSVENRTGRGYEQYF.

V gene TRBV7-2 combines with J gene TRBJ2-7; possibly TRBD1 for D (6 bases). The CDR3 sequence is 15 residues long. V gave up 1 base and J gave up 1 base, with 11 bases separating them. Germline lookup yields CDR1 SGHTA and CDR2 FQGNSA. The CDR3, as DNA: TGTGCCAGCAGCTTAGTAACAGGGAATTCCTACGAGCAGTACTTC. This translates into CASSLVTGNSYEQYF.

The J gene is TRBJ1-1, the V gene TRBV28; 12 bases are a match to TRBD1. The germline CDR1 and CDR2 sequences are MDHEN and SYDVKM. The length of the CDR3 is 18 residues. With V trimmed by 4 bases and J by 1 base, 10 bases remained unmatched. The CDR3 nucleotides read TGTGCCAGCAGTTCAGTCCGGGACAGGGGGCGCAGGAACACTGAAGCTTTCTTT. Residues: CASSSVRDRGRRNTEAFF.